This TCR beta chain was sequenced for a study of early T cells in non-severe SARS-CoV-2 infection. Germline V gives CDR1 LNHNV, CDR2 YYDKDF (reference sequence). The CDR3 is 14 amino acids. V lost 4 bases, J lost 9 bases, and 17 bases lay in between. Broader study findings: VDJdb-based matching was biased toward anti-spike CD8 responses and missed private and CD4 specificities.

Regarding this clonotype: The antigen remains unidentified.

Individual cDNA molecules received unique molecular identifiers during library preparation. TCRdb independently ran MiXCR on the 5' RACE reads; one entry per CDR3 protein. Of approximately 80,000 distinct CDR3 sequences listed, roughly 12% were seen once; the top ten hold around 3.7%. Sequencing was performed on whole blood. The rearrangement joins TRBV15 to TRBJ2-3; D might be TRBD1 (7 bases). This clonotype was obtained from an adult who was a healthcare worker with PCR-confirmed SARS-CoV-2 infection or an uninfected control (not recorded which). CDR3 coding DNA: TGTGCCACCAGCACCTCCAGGGGGGCCGACACGCAGTATTTT. Protein product: CATSTSRGADTQYF.